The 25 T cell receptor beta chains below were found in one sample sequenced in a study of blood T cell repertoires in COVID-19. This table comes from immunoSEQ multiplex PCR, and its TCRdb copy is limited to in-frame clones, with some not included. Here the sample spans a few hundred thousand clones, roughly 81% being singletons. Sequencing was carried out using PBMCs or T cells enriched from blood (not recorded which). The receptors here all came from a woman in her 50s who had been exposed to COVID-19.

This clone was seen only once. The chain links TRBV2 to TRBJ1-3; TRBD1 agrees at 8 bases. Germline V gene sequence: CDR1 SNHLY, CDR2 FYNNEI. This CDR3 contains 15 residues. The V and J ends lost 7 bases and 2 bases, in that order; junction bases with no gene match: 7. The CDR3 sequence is CASTPQDRAGNTIYF. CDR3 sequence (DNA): TGTGCCAGCACCCCCCAGGACAGGGCTGGAAACACCATATATTTT.

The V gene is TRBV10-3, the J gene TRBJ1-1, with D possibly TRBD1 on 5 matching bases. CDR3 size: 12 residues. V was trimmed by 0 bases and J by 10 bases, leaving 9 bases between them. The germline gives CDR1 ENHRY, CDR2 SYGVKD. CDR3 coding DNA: TGTGCCATCAGTGAGTCCCCCCAGGGAGCTTTCTTT. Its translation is CAISESPQGAFF.

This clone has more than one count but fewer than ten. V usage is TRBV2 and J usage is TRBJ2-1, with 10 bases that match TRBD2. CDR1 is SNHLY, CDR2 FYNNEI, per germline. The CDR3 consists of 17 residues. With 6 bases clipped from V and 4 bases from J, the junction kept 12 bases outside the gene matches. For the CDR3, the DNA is TGTGCCAGCAGCGTCACAGGAGCGGGGGGGGCATACAATGAGCAGTTCTTC. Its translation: CASSVTGAGGAYNEQFF.

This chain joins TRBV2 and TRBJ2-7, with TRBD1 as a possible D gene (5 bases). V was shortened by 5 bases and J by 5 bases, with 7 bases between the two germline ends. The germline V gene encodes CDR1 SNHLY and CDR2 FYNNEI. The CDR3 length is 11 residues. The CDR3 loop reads CASSLRDEQYF. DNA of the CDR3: TGTGCCAGCAGTCTCAGGGACGAGCAGTACTTC.

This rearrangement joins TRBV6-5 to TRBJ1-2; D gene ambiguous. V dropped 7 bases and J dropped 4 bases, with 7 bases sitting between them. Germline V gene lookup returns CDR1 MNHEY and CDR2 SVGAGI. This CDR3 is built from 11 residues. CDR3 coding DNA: TGTGCCAGCAATACGGGCTATGGCTACACCTTC. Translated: CASNTGYGYTF.

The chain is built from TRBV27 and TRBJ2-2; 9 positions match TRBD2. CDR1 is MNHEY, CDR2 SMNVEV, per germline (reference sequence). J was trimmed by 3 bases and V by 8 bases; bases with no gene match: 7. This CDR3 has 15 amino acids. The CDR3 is CASGRAGGYTGELFF. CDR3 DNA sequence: TGTGCCAGCGGCAGAGCGGGGGGATACACCGGGGAGCTGTTTTTT.

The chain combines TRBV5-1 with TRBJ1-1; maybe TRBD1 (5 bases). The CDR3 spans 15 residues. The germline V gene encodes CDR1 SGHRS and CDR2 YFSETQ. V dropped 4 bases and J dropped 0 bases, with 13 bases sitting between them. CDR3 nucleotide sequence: TGCGCCAGCAGCGCCGGGGGGTTAATGAACACTGAAGCTTTCTTT. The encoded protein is CASSAGGLMNTEAFF. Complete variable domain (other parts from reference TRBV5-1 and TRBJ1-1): KAGVTQTPRYLIKTRGQQVTLSCSPISGHRSVSWYQQTPGQGLQFLFEYFSETQRNKGNFPGRFSGRQFSNSRSEMNVSTLELGDSALYLCASSAGGLMNTEAFFGQGTRLTVV.

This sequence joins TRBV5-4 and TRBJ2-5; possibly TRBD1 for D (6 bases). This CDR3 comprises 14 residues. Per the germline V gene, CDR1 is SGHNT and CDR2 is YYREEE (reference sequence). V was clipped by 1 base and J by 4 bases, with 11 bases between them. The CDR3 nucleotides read TGTGCCAGCAGCTTGAAAGAGACAGGAGAGACCCAGTACTTC. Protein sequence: CASSLKETGETQYF. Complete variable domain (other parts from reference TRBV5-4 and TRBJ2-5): ETGVTQSPTHLIKTRGQQVTLRCSSQSGHNTVSWYQQALGQGPQFIFQYYREEENGRGNFPPRFSGLQFPNYSSELNVNALELDDSALYLCASSLKETGETQYFGPGTRLLVL.

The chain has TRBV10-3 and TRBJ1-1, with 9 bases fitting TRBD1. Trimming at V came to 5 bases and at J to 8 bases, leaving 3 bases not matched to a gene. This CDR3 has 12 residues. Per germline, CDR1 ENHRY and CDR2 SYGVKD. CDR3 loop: CAISTGTGEAFF. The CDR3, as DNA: TGTGCCATCAGTACCGGGACAGGGGAAGCTTTCTTT.

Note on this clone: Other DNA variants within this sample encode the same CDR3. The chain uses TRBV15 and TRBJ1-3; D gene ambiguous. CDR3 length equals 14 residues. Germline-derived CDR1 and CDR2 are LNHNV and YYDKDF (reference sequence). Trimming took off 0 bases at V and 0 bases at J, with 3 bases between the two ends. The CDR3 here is CATSRDRSGNTIYF. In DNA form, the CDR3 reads TGTGCCACCAGCAGAGACCGCTCTGGAAACACCATATATTTT.

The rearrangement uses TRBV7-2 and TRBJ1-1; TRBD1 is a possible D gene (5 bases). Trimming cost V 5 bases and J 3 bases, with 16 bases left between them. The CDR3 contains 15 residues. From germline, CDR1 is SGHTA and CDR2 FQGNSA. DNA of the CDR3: TGTGCCAGCAGCCCCGGGGGGGGTGGCGACACTGAAGCTTTCTTT. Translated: CASSPGGGGDTEAFF.

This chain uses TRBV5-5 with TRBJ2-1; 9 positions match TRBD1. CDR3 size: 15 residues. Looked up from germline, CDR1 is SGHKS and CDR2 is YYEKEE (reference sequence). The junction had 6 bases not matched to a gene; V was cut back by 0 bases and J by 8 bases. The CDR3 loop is CASSLGGQGLHEQFF. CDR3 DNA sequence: TGTGCCAGCAGCTTGGGGGGACAGGGTCTGCATGAGCAGTTCTTC.

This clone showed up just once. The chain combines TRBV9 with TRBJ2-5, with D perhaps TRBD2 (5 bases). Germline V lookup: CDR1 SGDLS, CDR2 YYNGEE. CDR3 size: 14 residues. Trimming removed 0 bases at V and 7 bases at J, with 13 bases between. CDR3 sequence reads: CASSVADSRMTQYF. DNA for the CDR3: TGTGCCAGCAGCGTAGCGGACTCAAGAATGACCCAGTACTTC.

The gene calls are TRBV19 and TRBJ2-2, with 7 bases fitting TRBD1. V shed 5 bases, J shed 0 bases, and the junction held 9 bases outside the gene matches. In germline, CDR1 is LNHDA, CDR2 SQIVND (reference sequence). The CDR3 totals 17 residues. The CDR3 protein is CASSFLRTGSNTGELFF. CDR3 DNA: TGTGCCAGTAGTTTCCTGAGGACAGGTTCGAACACCGGGGAGCTGTTTTTT.

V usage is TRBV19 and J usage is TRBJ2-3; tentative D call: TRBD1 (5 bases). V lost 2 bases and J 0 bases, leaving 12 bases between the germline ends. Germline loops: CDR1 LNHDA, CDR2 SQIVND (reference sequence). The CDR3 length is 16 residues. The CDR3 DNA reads TGTGCCAGTAGTATAACAGGACCACCTAGCACAGATACGCAGTATTTT. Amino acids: CASSITGPPSTDTQYF.

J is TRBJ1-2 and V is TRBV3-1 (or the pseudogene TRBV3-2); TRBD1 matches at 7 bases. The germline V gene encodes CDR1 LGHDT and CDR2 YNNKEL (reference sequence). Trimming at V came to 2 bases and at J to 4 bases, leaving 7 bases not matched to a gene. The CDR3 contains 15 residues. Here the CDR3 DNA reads TGTGCCAGCAGCCAATTCAGAGGGGGCATCTATGGCTACACCTTC. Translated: CASSQFRGGIYGYTF.

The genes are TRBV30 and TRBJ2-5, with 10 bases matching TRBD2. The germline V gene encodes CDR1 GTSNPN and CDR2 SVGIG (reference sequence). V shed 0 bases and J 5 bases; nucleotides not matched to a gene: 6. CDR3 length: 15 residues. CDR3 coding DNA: TGTGCCTGGAGTGTACCAGCGGGGGGGCCGGAGACCCAGTACTTC. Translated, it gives CAWSVPAGGPETQYF.

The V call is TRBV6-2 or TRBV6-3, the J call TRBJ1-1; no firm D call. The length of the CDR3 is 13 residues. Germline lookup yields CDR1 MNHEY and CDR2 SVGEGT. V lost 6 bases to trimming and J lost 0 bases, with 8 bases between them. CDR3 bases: TGTGCCAGCAGCGCGGTCATGAACACTGAAGCTTTCTTT. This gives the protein CASSAVMNTEAFF.

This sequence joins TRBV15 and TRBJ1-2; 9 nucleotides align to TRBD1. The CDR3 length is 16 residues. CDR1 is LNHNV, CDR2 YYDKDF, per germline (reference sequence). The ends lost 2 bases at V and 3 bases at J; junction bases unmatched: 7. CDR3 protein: CATSRPWDRADYGYTF. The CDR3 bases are TGTGCCACCAGCAGACCTTGGGACAGGGCTGACTATGGCTACACCTTC.

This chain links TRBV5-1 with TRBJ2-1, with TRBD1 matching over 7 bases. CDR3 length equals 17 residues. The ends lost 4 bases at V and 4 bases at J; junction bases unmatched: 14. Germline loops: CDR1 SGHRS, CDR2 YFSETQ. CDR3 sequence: CASSLEGWARGYNEQFF. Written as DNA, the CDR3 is TGCGCCAGCAGCCTGGAAGGTTGGGCCAGGGGGTACAATGAGCAGTTCTTC.

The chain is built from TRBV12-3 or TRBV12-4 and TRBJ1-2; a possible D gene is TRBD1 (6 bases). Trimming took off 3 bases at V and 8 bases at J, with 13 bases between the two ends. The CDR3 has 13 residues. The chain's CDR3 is CASSLGGLRGYTF. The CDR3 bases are TGTGCCAGCAGTTTGGGGGGGCTTCGCGGCTACACCTTC.

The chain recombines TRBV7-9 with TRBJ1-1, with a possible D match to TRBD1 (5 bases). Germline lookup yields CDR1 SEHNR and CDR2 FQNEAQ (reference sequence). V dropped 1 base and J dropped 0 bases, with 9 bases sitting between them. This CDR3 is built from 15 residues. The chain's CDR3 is CASSLGRGVNTEAFF. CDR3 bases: TGTGCCAGCAGCTTAGGGAGGGGAGTGAACACTGAAGCTTTCTTT.

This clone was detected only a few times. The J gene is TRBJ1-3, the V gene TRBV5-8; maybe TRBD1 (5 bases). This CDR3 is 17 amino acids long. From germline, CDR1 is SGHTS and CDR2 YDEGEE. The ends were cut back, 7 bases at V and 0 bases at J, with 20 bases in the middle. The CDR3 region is CASVRQLGGASGNTIYF. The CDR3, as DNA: TGTGCCAGCGTGAGACAGCTCGGCGGAGCCTCTGGAAACACCATATATTTT.

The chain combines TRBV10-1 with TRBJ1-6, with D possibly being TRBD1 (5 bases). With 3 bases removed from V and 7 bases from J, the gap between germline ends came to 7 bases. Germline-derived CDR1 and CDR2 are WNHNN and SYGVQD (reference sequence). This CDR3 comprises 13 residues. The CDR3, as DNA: TGCGCCAGCAGTGACAGGGTAAATTCACCCCTCCACTTT. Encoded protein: CASSDRVNSPLHF.

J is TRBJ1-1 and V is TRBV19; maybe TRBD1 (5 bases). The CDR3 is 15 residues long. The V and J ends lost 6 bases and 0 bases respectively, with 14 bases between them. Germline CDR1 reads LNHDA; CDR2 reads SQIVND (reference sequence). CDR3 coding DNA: TGTGCCAGTAGCGGATCTGGACAACTGAACACTGAAGCTTTCTTT. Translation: CASSGSGQLNTEAFF.